The next 5 T cell receptor beta chains were all read from a single sample in a study of T cells in narcolepsy. Here immunoSEQ multiplex PCR was the method, and the copy in TCRdb shows in-frame clones only, minus some. Of about 34,000 clones listed, roughly four fifths are singletons. The sample was CD45RA- memory CD4+ T cells from PBMCs. Every receptor here comes from a human donor with narcolepsy.

The CDR3 protein is CAWKAPSGGYTF. The CDR3 DNA sequence: TGTGCCTGGAAGGCCCCAAGCGGTGGCTACACCTTC. The genes are TRBV30 and TRBJ1-2, with D unclear. Germline-derived CDR1 and CDR2 are GTSNPN and SVGIG (reference sequence). The CDR3 contains 12 residues. Trimming shortened V by 4 bases and J by 7 bases, and 13 bases separated the two germline ends.

This chain joins TRBV9 and TRBJ2-1; D gene ambiguous. The V end lost 0 bases, the J end lost 0 bases, and 7 bases lay between the germline ends. The CDR3 runs to 15 residues. Per the germline V gene, CDR1 is SGDLS and CDR2 is YYNGEE. CDR3 amino acids: CASSVAEASYNEQFF. In DNA, the CDR3 is TGTGCCAGCAGCGTAGCTGAGGCCTCCTACAATGAGCAGTTCTTC.

V gene TRBV6-5 combines with J gene TRBJ1-2; a weak D match, TRBD1 (6 bases). Trimming removed 7 bases at V and 7 bases at J, with 19 bases between. Germline V gene lookup returns CDR1 MNHEY and CDR2 SVGAGI. This CDR3 contains 14 residues. The CDR3 here is CASKEGGSRSGYTF. DNA for the CDR3: TGTGCCAGCAAAGAAGGGGGTTCACGGAGTGGCTACACCTTC.

The rearrangement links TRBV30 to TRBJ1-2, with TRBD1 matching 7 bases. V dropped 1 base and J dropped 12; count of bases not matched to a gene: 5. CDR3 size: 11 residues. Germline values: CDR1 GTSNPN, CDR2 SVGIG (reference sequence). The CDR3 here is CAWSGGDSHTF. DNA of the CDR3: TGTGCCTGGAGTGGGGGGGACAGCCACACCTTC.

The chain recombines TRBV19 with TRBJ2-3; D uncertain. The CDR3 consists of 16 residues. Trimming pared 4 bases from V and 1 base from J, leaving 15 bases between. The germline gives CDR1 LNHDA, CDR2 SQIVND (reference sequence). The CDR3 loop reads CASSSRLAVGTDTQYF. The CDR3 nucleotides are TGTGCCAGTAGTAGCCGCCTTGCGGTCGGCACAGATACGCAGTATTTT. Based on the CDR3 plus reference TRBV19 and TRBJ2-3, the full variable domain is DGGITQSPKYLFRKEGQNVTLSCEQNLNHDAMYWYRQDPGQGLRLIYYSQIVNDFQKGDIAEGYSVSREKKESFPLTVTSAQKNPTAFYLCASSSRLAVGTDTQYFGPGTRLTVL.